This T cell receptor (beta chain) stems from a study of T cell responses to AZD1222 COVID-19 vaccine. Trimming removed 4 bases from V and 2 bases from J, with 19 bases in between. This CDR3 is built from 17 residues. CDR1 and CDR2 (germline): PRHDT, FYEKMQ (reference sequence). Assay: immunoSEQ multiplex PCR; the TCRdb copy retains only in-frame clones and omits some. Of around 170,000 clones in the sample, 92% are singletons; the top ten hold less than 2.5%. The rearrangement joins TRBV13 to TRBJ2-3, with D perhaps TRBD2 (7 bases). This sample comprised peripheral blood, obtained 28 days after the second AZD1222 dose. This receptor was identified in an adult who received the AZD1222 COVID-19 vaccine. CDR3 region: CASSSPEGGPATDTQYF. CDR3 nucleotides: TGTGCCAGCAGCTCACCAGAGGGGGGGCCGGCCACAGATACGCAGTATTTT.